The source of this T cell receptor beta chain is a study of glioma-infiltrating T cells after dendritic cell vaccination. The time point: after dendritic cell vaccination, including at tumor progression/relapse. The table came from immunoSEQ multiplex PCR; TCRdb's copy has only in-frame clones and leaves some out. The data contain tens of thousands of clones, over 75% of them singletons. Germline V gives CDR1 MNHEY, CDR2 SMNVEV (reference sequence). V lost 2 bases, J lost 4 bases, and 7 bases lay in between. The CDR3 has 13 amino acids. The source is a human donor with glioblastoma. The chain is built from TRBV27 and TRBJ2-3; D might be TRBD1 (5 bases). The input for sequencing was blood, taken after dendritic cell vaccination. The CDR3 loop reads CASSLIRADTQYF. In DNA form, the CDR3 reads TGTGCCAGCAGTTTAATCAGGGCAGATACGCAGTATTTT.